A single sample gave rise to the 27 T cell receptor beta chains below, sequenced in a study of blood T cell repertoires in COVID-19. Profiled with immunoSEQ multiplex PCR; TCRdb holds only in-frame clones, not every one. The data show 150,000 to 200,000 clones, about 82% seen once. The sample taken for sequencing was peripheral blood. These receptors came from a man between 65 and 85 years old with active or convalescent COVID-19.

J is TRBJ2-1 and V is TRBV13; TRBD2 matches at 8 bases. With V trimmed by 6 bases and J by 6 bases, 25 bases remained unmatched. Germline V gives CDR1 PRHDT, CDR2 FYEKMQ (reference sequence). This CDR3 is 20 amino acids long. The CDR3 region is CASRRNGVSGNRLVFNEQFF. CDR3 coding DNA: TGTGCCAGCAGACGAAACGGTGTTAGCGGGAATCGATTGGTGTTCAATGAGCAGTTCTTC.

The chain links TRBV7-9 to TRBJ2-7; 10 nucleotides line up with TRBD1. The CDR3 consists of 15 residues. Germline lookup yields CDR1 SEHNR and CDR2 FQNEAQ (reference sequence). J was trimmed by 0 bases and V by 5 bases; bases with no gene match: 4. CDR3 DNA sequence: TGTGCCAGCAGCCCAGACAGGGGGCGCTCCTACGAGCAGTACTTC. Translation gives CASSPDRGRSYEQYF.

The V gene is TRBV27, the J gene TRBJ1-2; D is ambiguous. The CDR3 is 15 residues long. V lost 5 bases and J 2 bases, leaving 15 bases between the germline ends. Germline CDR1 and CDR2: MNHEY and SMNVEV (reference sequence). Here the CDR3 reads CASSKWSTENYGYTF. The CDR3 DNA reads TGTGCCAGCAGTAAATGGTCGACGGAGAACTATGGCTACACCTTC.

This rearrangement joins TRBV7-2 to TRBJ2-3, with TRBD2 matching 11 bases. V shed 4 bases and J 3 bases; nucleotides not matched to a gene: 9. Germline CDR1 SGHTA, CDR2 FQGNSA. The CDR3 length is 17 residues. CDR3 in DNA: TGTGCCAGCAGCTCAAGATTAGCGGGGGGGCGGACAGATACGCAGTATTTT. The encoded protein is CASSSRLAGGRTDTQYF.

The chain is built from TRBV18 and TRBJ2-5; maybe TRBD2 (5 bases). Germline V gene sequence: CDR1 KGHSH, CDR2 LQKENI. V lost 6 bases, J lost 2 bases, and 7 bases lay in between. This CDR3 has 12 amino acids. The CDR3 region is CASSPGQETQYF. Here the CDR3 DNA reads TGTGCCAGCTCCCCGGGGCAAGAGACCCAGTACTTC.

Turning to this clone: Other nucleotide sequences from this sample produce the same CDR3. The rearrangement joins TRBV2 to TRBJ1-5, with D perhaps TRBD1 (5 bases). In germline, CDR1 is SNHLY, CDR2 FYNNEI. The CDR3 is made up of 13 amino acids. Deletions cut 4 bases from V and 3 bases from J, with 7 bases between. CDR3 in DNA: TGTGCCAGCAGTGGACAGTCCAATCAGCCCCAGCATTTT. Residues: CASSGQSNQPQHF.

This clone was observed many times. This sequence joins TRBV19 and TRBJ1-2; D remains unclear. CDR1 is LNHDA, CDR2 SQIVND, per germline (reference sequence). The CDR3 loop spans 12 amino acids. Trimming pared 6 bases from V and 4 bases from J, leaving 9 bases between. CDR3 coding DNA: TGTGCCAGTAGGGACTCGAGCTATGGCTACACCTTC. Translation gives CASRDSSYGYTF.

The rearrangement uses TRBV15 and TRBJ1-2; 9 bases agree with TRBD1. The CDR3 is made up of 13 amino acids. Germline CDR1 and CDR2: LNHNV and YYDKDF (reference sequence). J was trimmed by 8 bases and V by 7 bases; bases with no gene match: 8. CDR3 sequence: CATTTGTGTGYTF. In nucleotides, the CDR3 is TGTGCCACCACCACCGGGACAGGGACCGGCTACACCTTC. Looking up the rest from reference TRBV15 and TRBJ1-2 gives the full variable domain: DAMVIQNPRYQVTQFGKPVTLSCSQTLNHNVMYWYQQKSSQAPKLLFHYYDKDFNNEADTPDNFQSRRPNTSFCFLDIRSPGLGDTAMYLCATTTGTGTGYTFGSGTRLTVV.

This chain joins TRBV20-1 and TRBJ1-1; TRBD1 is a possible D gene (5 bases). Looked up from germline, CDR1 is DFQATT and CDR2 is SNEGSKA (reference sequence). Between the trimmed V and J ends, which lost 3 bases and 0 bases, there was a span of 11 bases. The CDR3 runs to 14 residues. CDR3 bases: TGCAGTGCTAGTGGGGGAGGGATGAACACTGAAGCTTTCTTT. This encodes CSASGGGMNTEAFF.

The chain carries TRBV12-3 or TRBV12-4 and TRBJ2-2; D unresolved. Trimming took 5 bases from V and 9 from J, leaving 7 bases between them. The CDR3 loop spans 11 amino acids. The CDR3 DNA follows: TGTGCCAGCAGTCCCCTTCGGGAGCTGTTTTTT. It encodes CASSPLRELFF.

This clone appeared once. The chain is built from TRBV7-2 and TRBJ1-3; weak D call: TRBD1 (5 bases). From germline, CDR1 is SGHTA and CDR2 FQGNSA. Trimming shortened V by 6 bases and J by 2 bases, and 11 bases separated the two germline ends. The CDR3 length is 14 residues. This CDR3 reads CASSQGSTGNTIYF. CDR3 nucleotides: TGTGCCAGCAGTCAGGGTTCTACTGGAAACACCATATATTTT.

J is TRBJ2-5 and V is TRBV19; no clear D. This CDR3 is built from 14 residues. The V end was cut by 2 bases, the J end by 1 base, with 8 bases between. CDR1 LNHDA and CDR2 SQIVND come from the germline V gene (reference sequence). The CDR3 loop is CASSITRFQETQYF. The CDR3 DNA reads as TGTGCCAGTAGTATAACGAGGTTCCAAGAGACCCAGTACTTC. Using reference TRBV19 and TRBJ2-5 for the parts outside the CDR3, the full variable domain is DGGITQSPKYLFRKEGQNVTLSCEQNLNHDAMYWYRQDPGQGLRLIYYSQIVNDFQKGDIAEGYSVSREKKESFPLTVTSAQKNPTAFYLCASSITRFQETQYFGPGTRLLVL.

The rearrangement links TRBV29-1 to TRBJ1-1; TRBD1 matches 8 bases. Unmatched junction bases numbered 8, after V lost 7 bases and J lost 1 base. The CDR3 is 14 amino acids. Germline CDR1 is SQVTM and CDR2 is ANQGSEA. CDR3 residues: CSAQGQGGNTEAFF. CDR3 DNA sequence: TGCAGCGCCCAAGGACAGGGTGGGAACACTGAAGCTTTCTTT.

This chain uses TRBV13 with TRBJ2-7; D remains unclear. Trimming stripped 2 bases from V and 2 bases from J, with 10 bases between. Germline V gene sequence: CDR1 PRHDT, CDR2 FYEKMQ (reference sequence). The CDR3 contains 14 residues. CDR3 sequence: CASSLWASPYEQYF. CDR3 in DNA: TGTGCCAGCAGCTTATGGGCTTCCCCCTACGAGCAGTACTTC.

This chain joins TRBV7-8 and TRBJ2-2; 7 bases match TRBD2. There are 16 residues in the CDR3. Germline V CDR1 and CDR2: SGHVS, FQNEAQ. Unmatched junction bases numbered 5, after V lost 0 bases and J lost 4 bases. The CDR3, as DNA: TGTGCCAGCAGCTTAGCCGGGGGGTGGAGCACCGGGGAGCTGTTTTTT. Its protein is CASSLAGGWSTGELFF.

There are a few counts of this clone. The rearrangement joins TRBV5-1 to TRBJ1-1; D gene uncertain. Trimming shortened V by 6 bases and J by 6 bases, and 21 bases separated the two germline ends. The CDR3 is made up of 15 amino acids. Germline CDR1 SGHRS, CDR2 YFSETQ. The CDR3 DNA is TGCGCCAGCAATTCCCCCGGAGGCCTCGGGGCTGAAGCTTTCTTT. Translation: CASNSPGGLGAEAFF.

This CDR3 is CASSVDPSGGIGELFF. DNA for the CDR3: TGTGCCAGCAGCGTAGATCCTAGCGGGGGTATCGGGGAGCTGTTTTTT. The chain joins TRBV9 to TRBJ2-2; 10 positions match TRBD2. The CDR3 extends over 16 amino acids. V dropped 0 bases and J dropped 7; count of bases not matched to a gene: 6. Germline CDR1 is SGDLS and CDR2 is YYNGEE.

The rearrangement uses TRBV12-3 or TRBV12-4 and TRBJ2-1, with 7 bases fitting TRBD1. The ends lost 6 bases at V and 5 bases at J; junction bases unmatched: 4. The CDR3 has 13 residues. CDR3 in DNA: TGTGCCAGCAGCTGGGGACAGAACAATGAGCAGTTCTTC. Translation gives CASSWGQNNEQFF.

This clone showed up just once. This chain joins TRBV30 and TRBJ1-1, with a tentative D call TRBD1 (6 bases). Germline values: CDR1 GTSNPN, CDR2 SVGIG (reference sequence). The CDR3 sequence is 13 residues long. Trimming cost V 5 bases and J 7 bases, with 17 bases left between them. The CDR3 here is CAWLQGLGDEAFF. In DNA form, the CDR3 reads TGTGCCTGGTTACAGGGCCTTGGGGATGAAGCTTTCTTT. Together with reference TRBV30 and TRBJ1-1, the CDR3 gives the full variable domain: SQTIHQWPATLVQPVGSPLSLECTVEGTSNPNLYWYRQAAGRGLQLLFYSVGIGQISSEVPQNLSASRPQDRQFILSSKKLLLSDSGFYLCAWLQGLGDEAFFGQGTRLTVV.

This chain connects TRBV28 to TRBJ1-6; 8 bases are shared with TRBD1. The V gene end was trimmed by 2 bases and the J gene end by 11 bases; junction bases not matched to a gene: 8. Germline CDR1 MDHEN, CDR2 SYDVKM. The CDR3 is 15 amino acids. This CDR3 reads CASSLAGQGGTPLHF. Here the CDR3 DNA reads TGTGCCAGCAGTTTAGCCGGACAGGGTGGGACACCCCTCCACTTT. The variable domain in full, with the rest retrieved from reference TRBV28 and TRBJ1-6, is DVKVTQSSRYLVKRTGEKVFLECVQDMDHENMFWYRQDPGLGLRLIYFSYDVKMKEKGDIPEGYSVSREKKERFSLILESASTNQTSMYLCASSLAGQGGTPLHFGNGTRLTVT.

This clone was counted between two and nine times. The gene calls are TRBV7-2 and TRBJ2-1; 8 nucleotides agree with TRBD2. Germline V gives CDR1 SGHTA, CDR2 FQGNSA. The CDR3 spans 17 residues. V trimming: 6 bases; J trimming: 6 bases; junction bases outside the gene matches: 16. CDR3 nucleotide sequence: TGTGCCAGCAGTAAGCGCATTGGCCTAGCGGGCGTCAATGAGCAGTTCTTC. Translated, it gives CASSKRIGLAGVNEQFF.

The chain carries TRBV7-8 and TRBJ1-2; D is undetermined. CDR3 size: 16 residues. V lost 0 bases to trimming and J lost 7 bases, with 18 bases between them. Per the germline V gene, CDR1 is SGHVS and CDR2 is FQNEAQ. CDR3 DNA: TGTGCCAGCAGCTTAGCGAGACTGTTAGGAAAAGGTGGCTACACCTTC. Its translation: CASSLARLLGKGGYTF.

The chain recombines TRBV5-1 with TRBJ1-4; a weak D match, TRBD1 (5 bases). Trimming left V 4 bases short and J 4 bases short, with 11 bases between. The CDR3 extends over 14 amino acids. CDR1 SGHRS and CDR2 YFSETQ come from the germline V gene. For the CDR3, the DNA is TGCGCCAGCAGCGTGGGACTGTATAATGAAAAACTGTTTTTT. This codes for CASSVGLYNEKLFF.

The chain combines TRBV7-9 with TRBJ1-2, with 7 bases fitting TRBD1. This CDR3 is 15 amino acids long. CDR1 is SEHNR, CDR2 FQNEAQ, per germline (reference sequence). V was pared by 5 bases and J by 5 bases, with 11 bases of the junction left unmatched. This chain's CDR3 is CASSPAGDSIYGYTF. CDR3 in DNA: TGTGCCAGCAGCCCAGCGGGGGACAGCATATATGGCTACACCTTC. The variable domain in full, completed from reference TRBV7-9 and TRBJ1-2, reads DTGVSQNPRHKITKRGQNVTFRCDPISEHNRLYWYRQTLGQGPEFLTYFQNEAQLEKSRLLSDRFSAERPKGSFSTLEIQRTEQGDSAMYLCASSPAGDSIYGYTFGSGTRLTVV.

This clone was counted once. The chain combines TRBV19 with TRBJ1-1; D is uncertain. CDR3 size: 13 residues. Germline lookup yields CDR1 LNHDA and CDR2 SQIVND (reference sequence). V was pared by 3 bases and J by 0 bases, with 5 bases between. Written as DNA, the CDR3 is TGTGCCAGTAGTATCAGGTTGAACACTGAAGCTTTCTTT. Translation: CASSIRLNTEAFF.

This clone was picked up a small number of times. CDR3 protein: CASSEEGGGGYGYTF. In DNA, the CDR3 is TGTGCCAGCAGTGAAGAAGGGGGCGGAGGCTATGGCTACACCTTC. This rearrangement joins TRBV6-1 to TRBJ1-2; 7 bases align to TRBD1. Germline V gene lookup returns CDR1 MNHNS and CDR2 SASEGT. This CDR3 is built from 15 residues. V dropped 1 base and J dropped 4; count of bases not matched to a gene: 6.

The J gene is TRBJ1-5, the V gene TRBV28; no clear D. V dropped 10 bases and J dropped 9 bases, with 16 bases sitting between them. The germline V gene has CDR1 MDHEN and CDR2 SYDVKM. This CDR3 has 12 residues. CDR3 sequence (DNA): TGTGCCAATCGGGCCGGGGAATGGCCCCAGCATTTT. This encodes CANRAGEWPQHF.